The 32 T cell receptor beta chains in this list originate from one sample, sequenced in a study of T cells in Graves' hyperthyroidism and ophthalmopathy. Amplification of TCR beta CDR3 regions was performed using RNA transcripts as template. RT-PCR in the first round (using the HTBI primer set) targeted the TCR CDR3. TCRdb re-called the multiplex PCR reads through MiXCR, storing one row per CDR3 protein. The sample yields hundreds of thousands of distinct CDR3 sequences, about 45% seen once. Sequenced material: peripheral blood or thyroid tissue (not recorded which). These TCRs come from an adult man with Graves' disease, either hyperthyroidism or ophthalmopathy (not recorded which).

The CDR3: CASSPAPPSEAFF. DNA for the CDR3: TGTGCCAGCAGCCCCGCCCCTCCCAGTGAAGCTTTCTTT. This chain connects TRBV7-3 to TRBJ1-1; D is undetermined. The CDR3 spans 13 residues. Germline-derived CDR1 and CDR2 are SGHTA and FQGTGA. V lost 5 bases, J lost 7 bases, and 14 bases lay in between.

J is TRBJ2-7 and V is TRBV7-2; TRBD1 aligns across 7 bases. Unmatched junction bases numbered 7, after V lost 5 bases and J lost 0 bases. The germline gives CDR1 SGHTA, CDR2 FQGNSA. The CDR3 spans 15 residues. The DNA of the CDR3 is TGTGCCAGCAGCCCCCGACAGGGACCCTCCTACGAGCAGTACTTC. It codes for CASSPRQGPSYEQYF.

The chain recombines TRBV2 with TRBJ1-5, with D tentatively TRBD1 (6 bases). CDR3 length: 14 residues. CDR1 and CDR2 (germline): SNHLY, FYNNEI. The V end was cut by 6 bases, the J end by 3 bases, with 12 bases between. CDR3 in DNA: TGTGCCAGCAGGGACCGGGACATCAATCAGCCCCAGCATTTT. This encodes CASRDRDINQPQHF.

A few counts support this clonotype. The rearrangement joins TRBV9 to TRBJ2-7; the D is unclear. Trimming left V 0 bases short and J 1 base short, with 8 bases between. The length of the CDR3 is 14 residues. Germline V gene data show CDR1 as SGDLS and CDR2 as YYNGEE. The CDR3 sequence: CASSVGAQSYEQYF. The CDR3 DNA is TGTGCCAGCAGCGTAGGGGCTCAATCCTACGAGCAGTACTTC.

The chain uses TRBV5-1 and TRBJ2-7; tentative D call: TRBD2 (6 bases). Looked up from germline, CDR1 is SGHRS and CDR2 is YFSETQ. The CDR3 is 13 amino acids. Trimming took off 7 bases at V and 2 bases at J, with 13 bases between the two ends. The CDR3 nucleotides are TGCGCCAGCTGGTTTGGGGAGGCCTACGAGCAGTACTTC. It translates to CASWFGEAYEQYF.

This clonotype came up a few times. The chain has TRBV11-2 and TRBJ2-5; 7 nucleotides align to TRBD2. CDR1 and CDR2 from the germline V gene are SGHAT and FQNNGV. J was trimmed by 4 bases and V by 6 bases; bases with no gene match: 5. CDR3 length: 13 residues. CDR3 in amino acids: CASRGLVGETQYF. DNA of the CDR3: TGTGCCAGCAGAGGACTAGTCGGAGAGACCCAGTACTTC. Together with reference TRBV11-2 and TRBJ2-5, the CDR3 gives the full variable domain: EAGVAQSPRYKIIEKRQSVAFWCNPISGHATLYWYQQILGQGPKLLIQFQNNGVVDDSQLPKDRFSAERLKGVDSTLKIQPAKLEDSAVYLCASRGLVGETQYFGPGTRLLVL.

This clonotype was counted only a few times. V and J are TRBV7-9 and TRBJ2-7, with 8 bases lining up with TRBD2. This CDR3 region has 13 residues. CDR1 and CDR2 from the germline V gene are SEHNR and FQNEAQ (reference sequence). The V and J ends lost 10 bases and 0 bases, in that order; junction bases with no gene match: 5. The CDR3 nucleotides read TGTGCCACCCGGGGGGGAGACTCCTACGAGCAGTACTTC. Translated, it gives CATRGGDSYEQYF.

Comment on this clonotype: This could be a read error, since a much larger clone is one nucleotide away. The chain recombines TRBV6-1 with TRBJ1-2; maybe TRBD1 (5 bases). CDR3 length: 15 residues. The germline V gene encodes CDR1 MNHNS and CDR2 SASEGT. Between the trimmed V and J ends, which lost 3 bases and 0 bases, there was a span of 11 bases. The CDR3 reads CASSDSREANYGYTF. CDR3 nucleotide sequence: TGTGCCAGCAGTGACAGCAGGGAGGCTAACTATGGCTACACCTTC.

Ten or more counts support this clonotype. The CDR3 reads CSARDWGISYGYTF. The CDR3 bases are TGCAGTGCTAGAGATTGGGGCATCTCCTATGGCTACACCTTC. This chain connects TRBV20-1 to TRBJ1-2; D might be TRBD1 (5 bases). V shed 0 bases and J shed 4 bases, with 12 bases lying between them. CDR3 length equals 14 residues. The germline V gene encodes CDR1 DFQATT and CDR2 SNEGSKA (reference sequence).

This clonotype was recorded once. The chain employs TRBV7-9 and TRBJ1-6; 8 positions agree with TRBD1. The length of the CDR3 is 17 residues. V shed 0 bases, J shed 9 bases, and the junction held 10 bases outside the gene matches. The germline V gene has CDR1 SEHNR and CDR2 FQNEAQ (reference sequence). In nucleotides, the CDR3 is TGTGCCAGCAGCTTAGCCGCCGGGACAGGCATTGGTTCACCCCTCCACTTT. It specifies CASSLAAGTGIGSPLHF. The full variable domain, rest sourced from reference TRBV7-9 and TRBJ1-6, is DTGVSQNPRHKITKRGQNVTFRCDPISEHNRLYWYRQTLGQGPEFLTYFQNEAQLEKSRLLSDRFSAERPKGSFSTLEIQRTEQGDSAMYLCASSLAAGTGIGSPLHFGNGTRLTVT.

The V gene is TRBV20-1, the J gene TRBJ2-2; D gene uncertain. V dropped 4 bases and J dropped 7 bases, with 19 bases sitting between them. CDR1 and CDR2 (germline): DFQATT, SNEGSKA (reference sequence). The CDR3 is 15 residues long. CDR3 amino acids: CSAKRPTPLGGELFF. The CDR3 nucleotides read TGCAGTGCTAAAAGACCGACTCCGTTGGGCGGGGAGCTGTTTTTT.

This clonotype appeared a single time. This may be a read error: a much more frequent sequence differs by one nucleotide. The genes are TRBV7-2 and TRBJ1-3, with D unresolved. The germline V gene has CDR1 SGHTA and CDR2 FQGNSA. Trimming pared 3 bases from V and 6 bases from J, leaving 15 bases between. The CDR3 consists of 15 residues. For the CDR3, the DNA is TGTGCCAGCAGCTTGGTGAGTGACCCCACAAACACCATATATTTT. Residues: CASSLVSDPTNTIYF.

The genes are TRBV12-3 or TRBV12-4 and TRBJ1-5; weak D call: TRBD1 (5 bases). This CDR3 is 13 amino acids long. Trimming pared 4 bases from V and 5 bases from J, leaving 9 bases between. Here the CDR3 DNA reads TGTGCCAGCAGTTCCAGGGCCCATCAGCCCCAGCATTTT. Translating gives CASSSRAHQPQHF.

Details on this clonotype: An end of the junction differs from the germline gene, which may be a read error. This rearrangement joins TRBV10-3 to TRBJ2-7; 9 bases align to TRBD1. The CDR3 totals 15 residues. Germline assignment: CDR1 ENHRY and CDR2 SYGVKD. The CDR3 DNA sequence: TGTGCCAGCAGTTCCCCCGGGACAGGGTCCTACGAGCAGTACTTC. The encoded protein is CASSSPGTGSYEQYF.

The gene calls are TRBV29-1 and TRBJ2-5; 9 bases match TRBD1. Germline-derived CDR1 and CDR2 are SQVTM and ANQGSEA. The CDR3 has 18 residues. V was clipped by 4 bases and J by 5 bases; unmatched bases: 20. CDR3 DNA sequence: TGCAGCGTTGGGAGTGCAGAGACCGGGACAGGGTTGGGGGAGACCCAGTACTTC. Translated, it gives CSVGSAETGTGLGETQYF.

This chain uses TRBV12-3 or TRBV12-4 with TRBJ1-1; D is uncertain. V lost 5 bases, J lost 5 bases, and 18 bases lay in between. The CDR3 consists of 15 residues. The CDR3 here is CASSPTRDYTTEAFF. As DNA, the CDR3 is TGTGCCAGCAGTCCCACCCGAGACTACACGACTGAAGCTTTCTTT.

V usage is TRBV6-1 and J usage is TRBJ1-5, with 7 positions matching TRBD1. V was pared by 6 bases and J by 5 bases, with 7 bases of the junction left unmatched. Germline-derived CDR1 and CDR2 are MNHNS and SASEGT. The CDR3 runs to 14 residues. The CDR3 DNA reads as TGTGCCAGCAGCAGAGGGACAGATTATCAGCCCCAGCATTTT. As protein: CASSRGTDYQPQHF.

This clonotype came up many times. The chain carries TRBV29-1 and TRBJ1-1, with 8 bases that match TRBD1. V was clipped by 4 bases and J by 0 bases; unmatched bases: 4. The CDR3 runs to 14 residues. Germline CDR1 SQVTM, CDR2 ANQGSEA. CDR3 region: CSVVDRAMNTEAFF. Here the CDR3 DNA reads TGCAGCGTTGTGGACAGGGCCATGAACACTGAAGCTTTCTTT.

This clonotype was detected many times. This chain uses TRBV10-2 with TRBJ1-6; 10 bases match TRBD1. This CDR3 contains 14 residues. V lost 0 bases to trimming and J lost 12 bases; unmatched junction nucleotides: 2. The V gene's germline CDR1 is WSHSY and CDR2 SAAADI. CDR3 sequence (DNA): TGCGCCAGCAGTGAGTCCGGGACAGGGGTACCCCTCCACTTT. Its protein is CASSESGTGVPLHF.

There are many counts of this clonotype. This rearrangement joins TRBV15 to TRBJ2-7, with D uncertain. This CDR3 region has 12 residues. The germline gives CDR1 LNHNV, CDR2 YYDKDF (reference sequence). V was shortened by 4 bases and J by 2 bases, with 6 bases between the two germline ends. DNA of the CDR3: TGTGCCACCAGCATCGGTCCCTACGAGCAGTACTTC. This encodes CATSIGPYEQYF.

The chain links TRBV28 to TRBJ1-1; 8 nucleotides match TRBD1. This CDR3 contains 14 residues. Germline V gives CDR1 MDHEN, CDR2 SYDVKM. V trimming: 5 bases; J trimming: 0 bases; junction bases outside the gene matches: 2. The CDR3 bases are TGTGCCAGCAGTCGGACAGGGATGAACACTGAAGCTTTCTTT. It translates to CASSRTGMNTEAFF. Drawing the rest from reference TRBV28 and TRBJ1-1, the complete variable domain is DVKVTQSSRYLVKRTGEKVFLECVQDMDHENMFWYRQDPGLGLRLIYFSYDVKMKEKGDIPEGYSVSREKKERFSLILESASTNQTSMYLCASSRTGMNTEAFFGQGTRLTVV.

This clonotype was recorded at least ten times. This chain connects TRBV24-1 to TRBJ1-1; 8 bases line up with TRBD1. Germline CDR1 is KGHDR and CDR2 is SFDVKD. With 2 bases clipped from V and 6 bases from J, the junction kept 7 bases outside the gene matches. The CDR3 has 15 residues. CDR3 sequence: CATSDSRDRKAEAFF. For the CDR3, the DNA is TGTGCCACCAGTGATTCCCGGGACAGGAAGGCTGAAGCTTTCTTT.

This clonotype showed up just once. This chain connects TRBV5-6 to TRBJ1-4; D is unclear. This CDR3 has 14 amino acids. V was pared by 0 bases and J by 8 bases, with 11 bases between. The germline gives CDR1 SGHDT, CDR2 YYEEEE. CDR3 in amino acids: CASSLEASEEKLFF. The DNA of the CDR3 is TGTGCCAGCAGCTTGGAGGCTTCAGAGGAAAAACTGTTTTTT.

The V call is TRBV7-9, the J call TRBJ1-5; D unresolved. The CDR3 loop spans 15 amino acids. Germline V gene sequence: CDR1 SEHNR, CDR2 FQNEAQ (reference sequence). Trimming took off 5 bases at V and 0 bases at J, with 11 bases between the two ends. Here the CDR3 reads CASSQEGSSNQPQHF. The CDR3 nucleotides read TGTGCCAGCAGCCAAGAAGGGAGTAGCAATCAGCCCCAGCATTTT.

The chain carries TRBV7-8 and TRBJ1-6; maybe TRBD1 (6 bases). The CDR3 covers 15 residues. V dropped 5 bases and J dropped 7 bases, with 15 bases sitting between them. From germline, CDR1 is SGHVS and CDR2 FQNEAQ. This CDR3 reads CASSIGQRTNSPLHF. In DNA form, the CDR3 reads TGTGCCAGCAGCATTGGACAGCGAACCAATTCACCCCTCCACTTT.

There are a few counts of this clonotype. This chain uses TRBV20-1 with TRBJ2-5; the D is unclear. V dropped 3 bases and J dropped 7 bases, with 15 bases sitting between them. The CDR3 spans 13 residues. Germline loops: CDR1 DFQATT, CDR2 SNEGSKA (reference sequence). The CDR3 nucleotides are TGCAGTGCTAGTTCCCAGGACCCAGGGACCCAGTACTTC. Translated, it gives CSASSQDPGTQYF.

In its sample, this clonotype was seen a few times. V and J are TRBV5-1 and TRBJ1-4; maybe TRBD1 (6 bases). V was clipped by 4 bases and J by 5 bases, with 15 bases between them. The CDR3 loop spans 15 amino acids. Germline V gene lookup returns CDR1 SGHRS and CDR2 YFSETQ. The CDR3 sequence is CASSQPDSSNEKLFF. CDR3 DNA sequence: TGCGCCAGCAGCCAACCGGACAGCTCGAATGAAAAACTGTTTTTT.

Ten or more counts support this clonotype. The chain has TRBV20-1 and TRBJ2-7; 12 bases are a match to TRBD2. The V segment lost 1 base and the J segment 6 bases; nucleotides outside the gene matches: 1. There are 13 residues in the CDR3. The germline CDR1 and CDR2 sequences are DFQATT and SNEGSKA (reference sequence). The CDR3 DNA reads TGCAGTGCTAGAGGACTAGCGGGAGTCGAGCAGTACTTC. Residues: CSARGLAGVEQYF.

V is TRBV29-1 and J is TRBJ1-2; 10 bases agree with TRBD1. Germline CDR1 and CDR2: SQVTM and ANQGSEA. The CDR3 is 12 residues long. Losses at the gene ends were 8 bases for V and 8 bases for J; bases not matched to a gene: 8. The chain's CDR3 is CSRGTGEEGYTF. CDR3 in DNA: TGCAGCCGAGGGACAGGGGAAGAAGGCTACACCTTC.

This chain connects TRBV7-9 to TRBJ1-3; 8 bases agree with TRBD1. CDR3 length: 18 residues. Germline CDR1 and CDR2: SEHNR and FQNEAQ (reference sequence). The junction had 8 bases not matched to a gene; V was cut back by 1 base and J by 0 bases. CDR3 residues: CASSLGGGQATSGNTIYF. For the CDR3, the DNA is TGTGCCAGCAGCTTAGGAGGGGGACAGGCCACCTCTGGAAACACCATATATTTT. The variable domain in full, with the rest retrieved from reference TRBV7-9 and TRBJ1-3, is DTGVSQNPRHKITKRGQNVTFRCDPISEHNRLYWYRQTLGQGPEFLTYFQNEAQLEKSRLLSDRFSAERPKGSFSTLEIQRTEQGDSAMYLCASSLGGGQATSGNTIYFGEGSWLTVV.

Details on this clonotype: Relative to the germline gene, one junction end is altered; a read error may explain this. This rearrangement joins TRBV10-3 to TRBJ1-5, with 9 bases that match TRBD1. The CDR3 spans 14 residues. Germline lookup yields CDR1 ENHRY and CDR2 SYGVKD. Here the CDR3 DNA reads TGTGCCAGCAGTATAGACAGGGGGAATCAGCCCCAGCATTTT. The encoded protein is CASSIDRGNQPQHF.

Ten or more counts support this clonotype. CDR3 nucleotides: TGTGCCAGCAGTGAAGCCTGGGGGTCCTATGGCTACACCTTC. Translation gives CASSEAWGSYGYTF. The rearrangement uses TRBV2 and TRBJ1-2, with D possibly matching TRBD1 (5 bases). CDR1 and CDR2 (germline): SNHLY, FYNNEI. The CDR3 totals 14 residues. V lost 0 bases, J lost 4 bases, and 9 bases lay in between.